The 14 T cell receptor beta chains listed next were all sequenced from one sample in a study of T cell responses to AZD1222 COVID-19 vaccine (dated by TCRdb to the early 2020s). Library creation used the immunoSEQ multiplex PCR assay. TCRdb provides this immuneACCESS table in a form limited to in-frame rearrangements. Some clones are lacking; in checked studies, under half of them reflect an unresolved V gene, and why the rest are absent is not known. For this sample the table gives nearly 200,000 clones, of which 90% to 95% were detected only once. Clones ranked in the top ten supply 0.95% to 1.1% of the sample. This specimen's time point label, interpreted: about 28 days (+/-7) after the second vaccine dose. The source material was peripheral blood, sampled 28 days after the second AZD1222 dose. The receptors shown here come from an adult who received the AZD1222 COVID-19 vaccine.

The chain recombines TRBV2 with TRBJ1-5, with D hard to call. Germline CDR1 SNHLY, CDR2 FYNNEI. Trimming pared 8 bases from V and 7 bases from J, leaving 12 bases between. The CDR3 covers 12 residues. CDR3 bases: TGTGCCAGCCGGGCCGGTTGGCAGCCCCAGCATTTT. This translates into CASRAGWQPQHF.

J is TRBJ2-1 and V is TRBV11-3; D is unresolved. The CDR3 has 13 residues. The V and J ends lost 4 bases and 4 bases respectively, with 8 bases between them. Germline CDR1 SGHNT, CDR2 YENEEA. CDR3 residues: CASSSHGYNEQFF. CDR3 in DNA: TGTGCCAGCAGCTCGCACGGTTACAATGAGCAGTTCTTC.

The chain uses TRBV14 and TRBJ1-4, with D uncertain. V was cut by 3 bases and J by 2 bases, with 13 bases left in between. The CDR3 is 16 amino acids. Germline CDR1 SGHDN, CDR2 FVKESK. The CDR3 region is CASSHASDGTNEKLFF. The CDR3 bases are TGTGCCAGCAGCCATGCGAGCGACGGTACTAATGAAAAACTGTTTTTT.

V is TRBV6-5 and J is TRBJ2-7; 10 positions match TRBD1. The CDR3 is 14 residues long. J lost 3 bases, V lost 5 bases, and 4 bases had no gene match. The germline V gene encodes CDR1 MNHEY and CDR2 SVGAGI. CDR3 residues: CASSRDRGYYEQYF. CDR3 sequence (DNA): TGTGCCAGCAGTCGGGACAGGGGATACTACGAGCAGTACTTC.

The gene calls are TRBV10-3 and TRBJ2-7, with 8 bases fitting TRBD1. The CDR3 sequence is 14 residues long. Germline V gives CDR1 ENHRY, CDR2 SYGVKD. V dropped 9 bases and J dropped 3; count of bases not matched to a gene: 10. This CDR3 reads CAIRGRDRGYEQYF. The CDR3, as DNA: TGTGCCATTAGAGGTAGAGACAGGGGCTACGAGCAGTACTTC.

In this sample, this clone turned up a few times. The genes are TRBV5-1 and TRBJ1-1, with 8 bases that match TRBD1. CDR1 is SGHRS, CDR2 YFSETQ, per germline. CDR3 size: 14 residues. V trimming: 2 bases; J trimming: 4 bases; junction bases outside the gene matches: 4. DNA of the CDR3: TGCGCCAGCAGCTTTCCAGGGGGCGGCACTGAAGCTTTCTTT. This encodes CASSFPGGGTEAFF.

On this clone itself: Because the CDR3's place on the DNA is in doubt, the DNA is left out and the CDR3 is given as listed by TCRdb. The chain uses TRBV12-3 or TRBV12-4 and TRBJ1-1; no check of the table's D call, TRBD1, against the DNA was made. The CDR3 sequence runs 12 residues, both termini included. CDR3 region: CASSSSTGRAFF.

The gene calls are TRBV24-1 and TRBJ1-2; D not resolved. With 3 bases removed from V and 4 bases from J, the gap between germline ends came to 11 bases. The CDR3 spans 14 residues. Germline loops: CDR1 KGHDR, CDR2 SFDVKD. CDR3 sequence (DNA): TGTGCCACCAGTGATGACGGACCCTTCTATGGCTACACCTTC. Its protein is CATSDDGPFYGYTF.

The CDR3: CASSVATGGSTNEKLFF. CDR3 nucleotide sequence: TGTGCCAGCAGCGTAGCCACAGGGGGGAGTACTAATGAAAAACTGTTTTTT. The chain recombines TRBV9 with TRBJ1-4; 8 positions match TRBD1. Germline loops: CDR1 SGDLS, CDR2 YYNGEE. Trimming at V came to 0 bases and at J to 2 bases, leaving 6 bases not matched to a gene. The CDR3 spans 17 residues.

This chain links TRBV9 with TRBJ2-7, with 7 bases matching TRBD1. V gave up 1 base and J gave up 7 bases; unmatched junction bases: 17. Germline V gene data show CDR1 as SGDLS and CDR2 as YYNGEE. The CDR3 sequence is 17 residues long. As DNA, the CDR3 is TGTGCCAGCAGCGTAACCGGGACAGACGGTGGTTGGGATGAGCAGTACTTC. Translated, it gives CASSVTGTDGGWDEQYF.

The chain joins TRBV2 to TRBJ1-1; 7 bases match TRBD1. Germline-derived CDR1 and CDR2 are SNHLY and FYNNEI. V dropped 6 bases and J dropped 1; count of bases not matched to a gene: 8. CDR3 length: 15 residues. The chain's CDR3 is CASSVQGPQNTEAFF. Written as DNA, the CDR3 is TGTGCCAGCAGCGTACAGGGGCCCCAGAACACTGAAGCTTTCTTT.

The chain is built from TRBV9 and TRBJ1-2, with D possibly TRBD1 on 5 matching bases. Trimming pared 3 bases from V and 6 bases from J, leaving 15 bases between. This CDR3 is 14 amino acids long. Germline V gives CDR1 SGDLS, CDR2 YYNGEE. As DNA, the CDR3 is TGTGCCAGCAGCGAGGGGACTCTTACCCATGGCTACACCTTC. The encoded protein is CASSEGTLTHGYTF.

This chain links TRBV19 with TRBJ1-5; D may be TRBD1 (5 bases). Trimming stripped 4 bases from V and 0 bases from J, with 13 bases between. Germline V gene sequence: CDR1 LNHDA, CDR2 SQIVND (reference sequence). The CDR3 has 16 amino acids. CDR3 protein: CASSTTGLYSNQPQHF. Here the CDR3 DNA reads TGTGCCAGTAGTACTACAGGACTCTATAGCAATCAGCCCCAGCATTTT. Full variable domain (rest looked up from reference TRBV19 and TRBJ1-5): DGGITQSPKYLFRKEGQNVTLSCEQNLNHDAMYWYRQDPGQGLRLIYYSQIVNDFQKGDIAEGYSVSREKKESFPLTVTSAQKNPTAFYLCASSTTGLYSNQPQHFGDGTRLSIL.

The V and J genes are TRBV28 and TRBJ2-7; 7 bases line up with TRBD1. With V trimmed by 6 bases and J by 3 bases, 5 bases remained unmatched. This CDR3 has 13 residues. Per germline, CDR1 MDHEN and CDR2 SYDVKM. The CDR3 nucleotides are TGTGCCAGCAGGGAACAGGGGCTCTACGAGCAGTACTTC. As protein: CASREQGLYEQYF.